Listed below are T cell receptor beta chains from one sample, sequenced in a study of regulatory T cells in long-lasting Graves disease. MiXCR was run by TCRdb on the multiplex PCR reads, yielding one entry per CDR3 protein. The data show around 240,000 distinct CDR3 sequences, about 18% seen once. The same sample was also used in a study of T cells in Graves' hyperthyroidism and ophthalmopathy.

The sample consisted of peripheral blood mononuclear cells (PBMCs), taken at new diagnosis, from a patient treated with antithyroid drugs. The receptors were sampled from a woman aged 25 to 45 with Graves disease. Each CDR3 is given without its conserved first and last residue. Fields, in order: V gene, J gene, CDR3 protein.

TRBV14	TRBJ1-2	ASSQWTGGNYGYT
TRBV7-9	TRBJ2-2	ASRGDFANTGELF
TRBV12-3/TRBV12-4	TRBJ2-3	ASSLARSRTDTQY
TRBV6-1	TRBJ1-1	ASSRTVGHTEAF
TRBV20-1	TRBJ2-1	SARVGGVLAGATYNEQF
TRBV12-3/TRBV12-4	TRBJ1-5	ASRPGSYQPQH
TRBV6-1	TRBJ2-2	ASSRVDGANTGELF
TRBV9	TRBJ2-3	ASSVDYRGTDTQY
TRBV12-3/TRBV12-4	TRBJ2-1	ASSLGQGIHNEQF
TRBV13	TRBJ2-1	ASSQIYSSYNEQF
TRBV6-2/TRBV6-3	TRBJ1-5	ASRINQQPQH